This T cell receptor beta chain stems from a study of identical twins. Germline V lookup: CDR1 KGHSH, CDR2 LQKENI. The CDR3 length is 13 residues. V was clipped by 3 bases and J by 12 bases, with 15 bases between them. Study-wide results and caveats: High-abundance cord blood beta clonotypes had fewer insertions; memory repertoires showed none.

This clonotype was seen a handful of times. The antigen is not known. MiXCR, applied by TCRdb to the 5' RACE reads, yields one record per CDR3 protein. Of hundreds of thousands of distinct CDR3 sequences listed, 5.5% to 6.5% are singletons. The chain is built from TRBV18 and TRBJ2-1; tentatively, D is TRBD2 (5 bases). The sample taken for sequencing was naive T cells sorted from blood. The sequence came from a man between 18 and 29 years old in good health. In DNA, the CDR3 is TGTGCCAGCTCACCGATAGCCGGAGAGGGGCAGTTCTTC. It specifies CASSPIAGEGQFF.